What follows describes a single T cell receptor beta chain. The entry originates in a study of response to subunit inactivated influenza vaccine. Germline assignment: CDR1 KGHDR and CDR2 SFDVKD. CDR3 size: 15 residues. V was clipped by 3 bases and J by 0 bases, with 8 bases between them. TCRdb redid the calling of the RT-PCR reads with MiXCR, one entry per CDR3 protein. The sample yields some 180,000 distinct CDR3 sequences, about a tenth seen once. The sequence was obtained from a man aged 45 to 65 who received an inactivated influenza vaccine. Sequencing used non-naive T cells sorted from PBMCs, obtained on the day of vaccination. V is TRBV24-1 and J is TRBJ1-3; D unclear. The DNA for the CDR3 is TGTGCCACCAGTGATCCATACTCCTCTGGAAACACCATATATTTT. The encoded protein is CATSDPYSSGNTIYF.